This paragraph covers one TCR beta chain sequence. There is no known antigen for this receptor. Base qualities are not at hand, and no much larger clone is one base apart. Participants in the prospective study were aged roughly 18 to 89 years, lived in 20 to 25 United States geographic areas, and enrolled through a virtual design. In the prospective study, participants were assigned to cohorts based on the clinical history participants reported in a screening survey and a study questionnaire. Mobile phlebotomists in the prospective study collected whole blood, serum and a nasopharyngeal or oropharyngeal swab from every participant. Additional blood draws and questionnaires over an approximately 2-month period could optionally be provided by prospective study participants. Blood samples from the prospective study were shipped frozen or at room temperature prior to DNA extraction. The trim is 4 bases for V and 8 bases for J, with a gap of 13 bases between the germline ends. The germline V gene gives CDR1 as SGDLS and CDR2 as YYNGEE. From the cysteine through the phenylalanine, the CDR3 covers 13 amino acids. The sequence is cut down to CDR3 DNA, 39 bases in frame from base 1.

This sample is part of a study of blood T cell repertoires in COVID-19 (TCRdb year 2020). About the investigation overall: Samples from collaborators originated in the United States, Italy and Spain and spanned both the acute and convalescent phases of COVID-19. A de-identified subject ID, COVID-19 status, age in years and sex were almost always included in the sample metadata. HLA class I and class II types, where available, came from metadata supplied by the sample provider rather than from assay-based typing. The samples were drawn from the first 160 participants of the ongoing ImmuneRACE study and from 1,254 subjects provided by 6 global collaborators. The repertoires were made available in a free public database intended to serve as a resource for research on the immune response to SARS-CoV-2. Deeply sampled blood TCRbeta repertoires from subjects exposed to, actively infected with, or recovered from COVID-19 were included in the dataset. The material from the prospective study consisted of cDNA or gDNA derived from T cells, B-cell-depleted T cells, or PBMCs. The paper as a whole reports these results and caveats: The quantity of clinical and demographic metadata differed by source and by participant and was supplied without curation.

The immunoSEQ Assay, a bias-controlled multiplex PCR, was used to amplify TCRbeta CDR3 regions from genomic DNA. In the source study's methods: Within the assay, amplification of reference gene primers was used to estimate how many nucleated cells each sample contained. To quantify the absolute abundance of each unique TCRbeta CDR3 rearrangement, sequence reads were collapsed and filtered. Productive Simpson clonality was computed per sample as the square root of Simpson's diversity index over productive rearrangements. Not all clones reach the TCRdb copy of this immuneACCESS table, which keeps in-frame sequences only. Checked studies attribute under half of the gap to unresolved V genes and leave the rest unexplained. From that table come the V and J calls and clone size; the DNA was used to work out D and trimming. Recorded for this sample are almost 400,000 clones; 85% to 90% of them occurred a single time. 0.9% to 1% of the sample rests with the top ten.

Recombination connected TRBV9 to TRBJ2-1, and perhaps TRBD2 as D gene, on 5 matching bases. Sequencing input: PBMCs or T cells enriched from blood (not recorded which). The TCR was taken from a woman between 25 and 40 years old with acute COVID-19. CDR3 protein: CASSHATGYEQFF. The nucleotide sequence is TGTGCCAGCAGCCACGCGACGGGGTATGAGCAGTTCTTC.